The present T cell receptor beta chain was sequenced within a study of cytomegalovirus exposure and HLA in healthy donors. Points from the study as a whole: A prior analysis recorded that most TCR beta V segments were productive about 87% or about 30% of the time.

The PCR was carried out with 60 Vbeta primers and 13 Jbeta primers. The protocol was immunoSEQ multiplex PCR, while the TCRdb copy is restricted to in-frame clones and leaves out a portion. The sample gives some 97,000 clones, around 80% of which show up once; over 3.5% is in the top ten. With 2 bases removed from V and 11 bases from J, the gap between germline ends came to 15 bases. The CDR3 has 13 residues. CDR1 is MNHEY and CDR2 is SMNVEV in the germline V gene (reference sequence). As concerns this clone: Antigen: not known.

The sample taken for sequencing was PBMCs. The V call is TRBV27, the J call TRBJ1-1, with a tentative D call TRBD1 (6 bases). This clonotype originated in a woman between 45 and 65 years old in good health and CMV-seropositive. The CDR3 region has the DNA TGTGCCAGCAGTTTACGCGAGGGGGTATCGGCTTTCTTT. Translating gives CASSLREGVSAFF.